The present entry profiles one T cell receptor (beta chain) with its context. These data come from a study of blood T cell repertoires in COVID-19. Source study methods: Researchers report that nucleated cell counts were estimated from reference gene primer amplification. Sequenced by immunoSEQ multiplex PCR; TCRdb stores in-frame clones only, minus some. V and J calls and clone size are copied from that table; D and trimming were computed from the DNA. The table has over 200,000 clones, roughly 85% seen once. The TCR comes from a woman aged 18-29 years who had recovered from COVID-19. The sequenced sample consisted of peripheral blood.

The CDR3 here is CASSLRIAGQFF. Here the CDR3 DNA reads TGTGCCAGCAGCTTACGAATAGCCGGGCAGTTCTTC. The chain joins TRBV7-2 to TRBJ2-1; the D is unclear. This CDR3 spans 12 amino acids. Germline CDR1 SGHTA, CDR2 FQGNSA. Trimming took 2 bases from V and 12 from J, leaving 11 bases between them.